Following are 12 T cell receptor beta chains from one sample sequenced in a study of T cell responses to AZD1222 COVID-19 vaccine. Profiled with immunoSEQ multiplex PCR; TCRdb holds only in-frame clones, not every one. The table includes about 140,000 clones, around 92% detected once. The sequencing here drew on peripheral blood, taken after recovery from COVID-19. The receptor source for this set is an adult who had recovered from COVID-19.

The CDR3 loop reads CASSSSDRAEAFF. In DNA form, the CDR3 reads TGTGCCAGCAGTTCATCCGACAGGGCTGAAGCTTTCTTT. The chain recombines TRBV6-6 with TRBJ1-1, with 7 bases matching TRBD1. Trimming took 4 bases from V and 6 from J; bases not matched to a gene: 5. Germline CDR1 MNHNY, CDR2 SVGAGI (reference sequence). The CDR3 totals 13 residues.

This chain connects TRBV18 to TRBJ2-5; D might be TRBD2 (5 bases). The germline CDR1 and CDR2 sequences are KGHSH and LQKENI. V lost 3 bases to trimming and J lost 4 bases, with 6 bases between them. This CDR3 contains 12 residues. The CDR3 DNA reads TGTGCCAGCTCACCCCGGGGAGAGACCCAGTACTTC. This translates into CASSPRGETQYF.

The chain employs TRBV6-5 and TRBJ1-4; TRBD1 aligns across 8 bases. CDR3 length equals 14 residues. Germline CDR1 is MNHEY and CDR2 is SVGAGI. After removal of 6 bases from V and 8 bases from J, the junction contained 8 bases not matched to a gene. CDR3 in DNA: TGTGCCAGCAGCCCCGACAGGGGTTCGGAAAAACTGTTTTTT. Protein product: CASSPDRGSEKLFF.

The V gene is TRBV24-1, the J gene TRBJ2-2; D perhaps matches TRBD1 (5 bases). Germline V gene data show CDR1 as KGHDR and CDR2 as SFDVKD. Trimming took off 5 bases at V and 2 bases at J, with 8 bases between the two ends. The CDR3 is made up of 14 amino acids. CDR3 nucleotide sequence: TGTGCCACCAGTGGGACACCTAACACCGGGGAGCTGTTTTTT. Its protein is CATSGTPNTGELFF.

J is TRBJ1-2 and V is TRBV24-1; unclear D gene. Germline V gives CDR1 KGHDR, CDR2 SFDVKD. The germline V and J ends were trimmed by 6 bases and 2 bases, with 18 bases remaining between them. The CDR3 is made up of 16 amino acids. The CDR3 region is CATSPGREDKNYGYTF. The CDR3 nucleotides are TGTGCCACCAGTCCGGGGAGAGAAGATAAAAACTATGGCTACACCTTC.

The chain couples TRBV5-1 to TRBJ1-4; unclear D gene. Germline V gene data show CDR1 as SGHRS and CDR2 as YFSETQ. This CDR3 has 13 amino acids. The V and J ends lost 0 bases and 8 bases respectively, with 8 bases between them. DNA for the CDR3: TGCGCCAGCAGCTTGGGCGTATCAGAAAAACTGTTTTTT. Translation: CASSLGVSEKLFF. Complete variable domain (other parts from reference TRBV5-1 and TRBJ1-4): KAGVTQTPRYLIKTRGQQVTLSCSPISGHRSVSWYQQTPGQGLQFLFEYFSETQRNKGNFPGRFSGRQFSNSRSEMNVSTLELGDSALYLCASSLGVSEKLFFGSGTQLSVL.

The V gene is TRBV19, the J gene TRBJ2-1; 8 positions agree with TRBD2. The V gene's germline CDR1 is LNHDA and CDR2 SQIVND (reference sequence). With V trimmed by 3 bases and J by 7 bases, 11 bases remained unmatched. The CDR3 loop spans 16 amino acids. CDR3 loop: CASSMGSGTKPNEQFF. In nucleotides, the CDR3 is TGTGCCAGTAGTATGGGTAGCGGGACGAAGCCTAATGAGCAGTTCTTC.

This clone was seen a single time. V gene TRBV6-5 combines with J gene TRBJ2-7; D is uncertain. The V and J ends lost 0 bases and 2 bases respectively, with 11 bases between them. The CDR3 extends over 15 amino acids. The germline V gene has CDR1 MNHEY and CDR2 SVGAGI. CDR3 bases: TGTGCCAGCAGTTACTCCATAGGTTCCGCCTACGAGCAGTACTTC. Protein sequence: CASSYSIGSAYEQYF.

This sequence joins TRBV27 and TRBJ1-5; D ambiguous. Per germline, CDR1 MNHEY and CDR2 SMNVEV (reference sequence). Trimming stripped 7 bases from V and 1 base from J, with 8 bases between. There are 13 residues in the CDR3. The CDR3 DNA reads as TGTGCCAGCAATAGTATGAGCAATCAGCCCCAGCATTTT. Translated: CASNSMSNQPQHF.

Written as DNA, the CDR3 is TGCAGCGTGGGCCGGGACGAGAACACTGAAGCTTTCTTT. It translates to CSVGRDENTEAFF. The chain is built from TRBV29-1 and TRBJ1-1; a weak D match, TRBD1 (5 bases). Germline CDR1 and CDR2: SQVTM and ANQGSEA. The length of the CDR3 is 13 residues. V dropped 6 bases and J dropped 1 base, with 12 bases sitting between them. The full variable domain, completed using reference TRBV29-1 and TRBJ1-1, is SAVISQKPSRDICQRGTSLTIQCQVDSQVTMMFWYRQQPGQSLTLIATANQGSEATYESGFVIDKFPISRPNLTFSTLTVSNMSPEDSSIYLCSVGRDENTEAFFGQGTRLTVV.

The chain employs TRBV5-1 and TRBJ2-5; D might be TRBD1 (6 bases). Germline V gene sequence: CDR1 SGHRS, CDR2 YFSETQ. The CDR3 loop spans 15 amino acids. V shed 0 bases and J shed 1 base, with 10 bases lying between them. CDR3 nucleotide sequence: TGCGCCAGCAGCTTGGCCACAGGGACCCAAGAGACCCAGTACTTC. It translates to CASSLATGTQETQYF.

The chain combines TRBV5-6 with TRBJ2-1; no reliable D call. Germline V gene lookup returns CDR1 SGHDT and CDR2 YYEEEE. V dropped 3 bases and J dropped 6 bases, with 13 bases sitting between them. This CDR3 region has 14 residues. CDR3 DNA sequence: TGTGCCAGCAGCTCTTACAACTTTGGCAATGAGCAGTTCTTC. Protein sequence: CASSSYNFGNEQFF.